This T cell receptor (gamma chain) was sequenced during a study of γδ T cells in repeated Plasmodium falciparum infection. There are many counts of this clone. The sample holds other DNA sequences that translate to the same CDR3. Germline loops: CDR1 EGSTGY, CDR2 YDSYTSSV. V lost 0 bases to trimming and J lost 3 bases; unmatched junction nucleotides: 2. This CDR3 has 13 residues. TRG and TRD sequences were obtained from every sorted gammadelta sample. TCRdb re-identified clones in the multiplex PCR reads via CATT. The sample has about 30,000 gamma-chain clones; 1.4% to 1.5% are singletons. Vgamma9/Vdelta2+ and Vdelta2-negative gammadelta T cells were flow-sorted from PBMC for bulk sequencing.

Sequences were obtained from gamma-delta T cells from blood. The chain employs TRGV4 and TRGJ1 or TRGJ2. This TCR was sampled from a pool of human donors (malaria-infected and uninfected, not separated). The CDR3 nucleotides are TGTGCCACCTGGGATGGGGCTTATTATAAGAAACTCTTT. It yields the protein CATWDGAYYKKLF.